What follows are 3 T cell receptor beta chains derived from one specimen sequenced in a study of T-cell memory formation after mild COVID-19. MiXCR was run by TCRdb on the 5' RACE reads, yielding one entry per CDR3 protein. The sample carries 250,000 to 300,000 distinct CDR3 sequences, roughly 16% recorded once. The specimen sequenced was PBMCs or a T cell subset sorted from them (not recorded which). Receptor source: a young man who had mild COVID-19 (a few samples of this study predate the infection). Cell type and time point are not known.

This clonotype came up a few times. V gene TRBV3-1 combines with J gene TRBJ1-5; perhaps TRBD1 as D (5 bases). The V and J ends lost 2 bases and 7 bases respectively, with 12 bases between them. The CDR3 covers 14 residues. Germline CDR1 is LGHDT and CDR2 is YNNKEL (reference sequence). The CDR3 here is CASSQHAGPQPQHF. DNA for the CDR3: TGTGCCAGCAGCCAACACGCGGGACCACAGCCCCAGCATTTT.

This clonotype was seen a handful of times. The CDR3 coding sequence is TGCAGTGCCCCGCCCTCGGCCGGACGTGGCTACACCTTC. It specifies CSAPPSAGRGYTF. This chain links TRBV20-1 with TRBJ1-2; D is ambiguous. Trimming took off 6 bases at V and 7 bases at J, with 18 bases between the two ends. CDR1 is DFQATT, CDR2 SNEGSKA, per germline (reference sequence). This CDR3 is built from 13 residues.

The chain combines TRBV6-2 or TRBV6-3 with TRBJ2-5, with 11 bases matching TRBD2. In germline, CDR1 is MNHEY, CDR2 SVGEGT. This CDR3 contains 17 residues. The ends lost 2 bases at V and 2 bases at J; junction bases unmatched: 7. The CDR3 sequence is CASSYDPSGGLQETQYF. CDR3 bases: TGTGCCAGCAGTTACGATCCTAGCGGGGGGCTGCAAGAGACCCAGTACTTC.